Following are 17 T cell receptor beta chains from one sample sequenced in a study of blood T cell repertoires in COVID-19. Here immunoSEQ multiplex PCR was the method, and the copy in TCRdb shows in-frame clones only, minus some. The table lists 130,000 to 150,000 clones, more than 75% of them singletons. Sequences were obtained from peripheral blood. These receptors were collected from a woman aged 50 to 60 with active or convalescent COVID-19.

The V and J genes are TRBV19 and TRBJ2-1; 7 positions agree with TRBD1. V dropped 6 bases and J dropped 7; count of bases not matched to a gene: 9. Germline CDR1 LNHDA, CDR2 SQIVND (reference sequence). This CDR3 has 14 residues. The DNA for the CDR3 is TGTGCCAGTAGGGCCGGACAGGCCAGGAATGAGCAGTTCTTC. This translates into CASRAGQARNEQFF. The full variable domain, rest sourced from reference TRBV19 and TRBJ2-1, is DGGITQSPKYLFRKEGQNVTLSCEQNLNHDAMYWYRQDPGQGLRLIYYSQIVNDFQKGDIAEGYSVSREKKESFPLTVTSAQKNPTAFYLCASRAGQARNEQFFGPGTRLTVL.

The chain combines TRBV30 with TRBJ1-5; D unresolved. The V gene's germline CDR1 is GTSNPN and CDR2 SVGIG (reference sequence). The CDR3 spans 14 residues. V lost 0 bases and J 2 bases, leaving 8 bases between the germline ends. CDR3 sequence reads: CAWSVSAGNQPQHF. DNA of the CDR3: TGTGCCTGGAGTGTATCGGCGGGCAATCAGCCCCAGCATTTT.

The chain is built from TRBV10-3 and TRBJ2-2; D unresolved. V lost 0 bases, J lost 4 bases, and 15 bases lay in between. This CDR3 comprises 17 residues. CDR1 is ENHRY, CDR2 SYGVKD, per germline. The CDR3 sequence: CAISESRGNPFTGELFF. Written as DNA, the CDR3 is TGTGCCATCAGTGAGTCGAGAGGCAATCCCTTCACCGGGGAGCTGTTTTTT.

This rearrangement joins TRBV11-2 to TRBJ2-7; TRBD1 might be the D (5 bases). This CDR3 spans 14 amino acids. Germline-derived CDR1 and CDR2 are SGHAT and FQNNGV. V was shortened by 1 base and J by 3 bases, with 10 bases between the two germline ends. Here the CDR3 DNA reads TGTGCCAGCAGCTTAGGAACAGGCCACTACGAGCAGTACTTC. Protein product: CASSLGTGHYEQYF.

In nucleotides, the CDR3 is TGTGCCAGTAGGAACAGGGGGTCAGATACGCAGTATTTT. Encoded protein: CASRNRGSDTQYF. The chain couples TRBV19 to TRBJ2-3; 8 nucleotides line up with TRBD1. After removal of 6 bases from V and 4 bases from J, the junction contained 3 bases not matched to a gene. The germline CDR1 and CDR2 sequences are LNHDA and SQIVND (reference sequence). The length of the CDR3 is 13 residues.

The rearrangement uses TRBV7-9 and TRBJ2-2, with D possibly TRBD1 on 5 matching bases. The CDR3 sequence is 12 residues long. Trimming stripped 7 bases from V and 5 bases from J, with 8 bases between. Germline V CDR1 and CDR2: SEHNR, FQNEAQ (reference sequence). Here the CDR3 reads CASNQGTGELFF. CDR3 coding DNA: TGTGCCAGCAACCAGGGAACCGGGGAGCTGTTTTTT.

The chain joins TRBV6-2 or TRBV6-3 to TRBJ1-6; no firm D call. The CDR3 sequence is 15 residues long. V was clipped by 2 bases and J by 3 bases, with 8 bases between them. Germline lookup yields CDR1 MNHEY and CDR2 SVGEGT. CDR3 sequence: CASSYRDIYNSPLHF. The CDR3 DNA follows: TGTGCCAGCAGTTACCGGGATATCTATAATTCACCCCTCCACTTT.

V is TRBV28 and J is TRBJ1-2; 8 bases map to TRBD1. V was clipped by 5 bases and J by 7 bases; unmatched bases: 15. Germline values: CDR1 MDHEN, CDR2 SYDVKM. This CDR3 has 16 residues. The CDR3 loop is CASSLQGAGLRGGYTF. The CDR3 DNA reads TGTGCCAGCAGTCTTCAGGGGGCTGGGTTACGGGGTGGCTACACCTTC.

J is TRBJ1-1 and V is TRBV7-8, with D perhaps TRBD1 (5 bases). Germline loops: CDR1 SGHVS, CDR2 FQNEAQ. Trimming left V 5 bases short and J 10 bases short, with 14 bases between. The CDR3 runs 12 residues. CDR3 protein: CASSPRGSGAFF. CDR3 nucleotide sequence: TGTGCCAGCAGCCCGCGGGGGTCTGGAGCTTTCTTT.

This chain connects TRBV7-2 to TRBJ1-6; TRBD1 might be the D (5 bases). The CDR3 covers 18 residues. Germline V gene data show CDR1 as SGHTA and CDR2 as FQGNSA. The V gene lost 1 base and the J gene lost 5 bases, with 18 bases spanning the gap. The CDR3 DNA is TGTGCCAGCAGCTTAGTTGGGGCAGCCCCTCGAAATAATTCACCCCTCCACTTT. Translating it yields CASSLVGAAPRNNSPLHF.

The chain combines TRBV6-5 with TRBJ2-7; 9 bases fit TRBD1. This CDR3 comprises 15 residues. Germline V gene data show CDR1 as MNHEY and CDR2 as SVGAGI. V was pared by 6 bases and J by 2 bases, with 8 bases of the junction left unmatched. This CDR3 is CASRDMGQGPYEQYF. CDR3 nucleotide sequence: TGTGCCAGCAGAGATATGGGACAGGGTCCCTACGAGCAGTACTTC.

The V and J genes are TRBV2 and TRBJ2-1; D perhaps matches TRBD2 (6 bases). Germline V gene lookup returns CDR1 SNHLY and CDR2 FYNNEI. The CDR3 length is 14 residues. Trimming left V 5 bases short and J 4 bases short, with 12 bases between. CDR3 nucleotide sequence: TGTGCCAGCAGTTCGGGACTGCCGTACAATGAGCAGTTCTTC. Translated: CASSSGLPYNEQFF.

The V call is TRBV7-9, the J call TRBJ2-2; D is ambiguous. This CDR3 has 15 amino acids. Germline V gene lookup returns CDR1 SEHNR and CDR2 FQNEAQ (reference sequence). The germline V and J ends were trimmed by 0 bases and 6 bases, with 11 bases remaining between them. CDR3 protein: CASSLAWQVPGELFF. CDR3 DNA: TGTGCCAGCAGCTTAGCTTGGCAGGTCCCCGGGGAGCTGTTTTTT. The whole variable domain, filled in from reference TRBV7-9 and TRBJ2-2, reads DTGVSQNPRHKITKRGQNVTFRCDPISEHNRLYWYRQTLGQGPEFLTYFQNEAQLEKSRLLSDRFSAERPKGSFSTLEIQRTEQGDSAMYLCASSLAWQVPGELFFGEGSRLTVL.

This clone was seen a few times. The gene calls are TRBV5-8 and TRBJ1-2, with unresolved D. The germline V gene encodes CDR1 SGHTS and CDR2 YDEGEE. The CDR3 totals 14 residues. Trimming shortened V by 3 bases and J by 8 bases, and 17 bases separated the two germline ends. The CDR3 loop reads CASSSRARVEGYTF. The CDR3 nucleotides read TGTGCCAGCAGCTCCCGGGCGCGGGTGGAAGGCTACACCTTC.

The chain couples TRBV6-6 to TRBJ2-3; 8 nucleotides agree with TRBD1. The length of the CDR3 is 17 residues. Germline assignment: CDR1 MNHNY and CDR2 SVGAGI (reference sequence). V gave up 6 bases and J gave up 4 bases; unmatched junction bases: 15. The chain's CDR3 is CASSRATGQGWSDTQYF. The CDR3 DNA follows: TGTGCCAGCAGCCGAGCGACCGGACAGGGATGGTCAGATACGCAGTATTTT.

This clone has only one observation. This chain links TRBV11-2 with TRBJ2-1; D ambiguous. The CDR3 loop spans 12 amino acids. The V gene's germline CDR1 is SGHAT and CDR2 FQNNGV. The V end was cut by 4 bases, the J end by 5 bases, with 6 bases between. The CDR3 bases are TGTGCCAGCAGCTCGACACACAATGAGCAGTTCTTC. This sequence encodes CASSSTHNEQFF.

The V call is TRBV19, the J call TRBJ2-4; tentatively, D is TRBD1 (6 bases). The V and J ends lost 4 bases and 1 base respectively, with 8 bases between them. Germline loops: CDR1 LNHDA, CDR2 SQIVND (reference sequence). The CDR3 is 14 amino acids. The CDR3 spells CASSNQGAKNIQYF. The CDR3 DNA is TGTGCCAGTAGTAACCAGGGGGCCAAAAACATTCAGTACTTC.